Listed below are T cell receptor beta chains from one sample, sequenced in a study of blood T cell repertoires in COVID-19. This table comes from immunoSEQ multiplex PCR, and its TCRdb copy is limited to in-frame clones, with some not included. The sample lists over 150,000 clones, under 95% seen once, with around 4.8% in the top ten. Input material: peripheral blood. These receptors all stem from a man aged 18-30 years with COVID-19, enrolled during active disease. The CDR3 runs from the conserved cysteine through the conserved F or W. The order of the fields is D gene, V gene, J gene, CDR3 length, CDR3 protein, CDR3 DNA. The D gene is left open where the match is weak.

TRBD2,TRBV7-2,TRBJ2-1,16,CASSPSTGGTYNEQFF,TGTGCCAGCAGCCCCAGTACGGGAGGCACCTACAATGAGCAGTTCTTC
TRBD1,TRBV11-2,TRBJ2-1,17,CASSPRTGWASYNEQFF,TGTGCCAGCAGCCCCAGGACAGGGTGGGCGTCCTACAATGAGCAGTTCTTC
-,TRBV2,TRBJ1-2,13,CASTPPGYYGYTF,TGTGCCAGCACCCCCCCCGGGTACTATGGCTACACCTTC
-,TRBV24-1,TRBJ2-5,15,CATSECVQRRETQYF,TGTGCCACCAGTGAATGCGTGCAGCGGAGGGAGACCCAGTACTTC
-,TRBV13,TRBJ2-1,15,CASSFRTASYNEQFF,TGTGCCAGCAGCTTCCGAACAGCCTCCTACAATGAGCAGTTCTTC
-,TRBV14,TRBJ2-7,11,CASSSGYEQYF,TGTGCCAGCAGCTCCGGCTACGAGCAGTACTTC
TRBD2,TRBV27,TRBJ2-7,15,CASSLVAGGLGEQYF,TGTGCCAGCAGTTTAGTAGCGGGAGGGCTGGGTGAGCAGTACTTC
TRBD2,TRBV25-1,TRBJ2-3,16,CASSEFSGRATDTQYF,TGTGCCAGCAGTGAATTTAGCGGGAGGGCAACAGATACGCAGTATTTT
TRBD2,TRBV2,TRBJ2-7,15,CASSPWLAGGYEQYF,TGTGCCAGCTCCCCCTGGCTAGCGGGAGGTTACGAGCAGTACTTC
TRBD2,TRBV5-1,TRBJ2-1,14,CASSLGTSGSDAFF,TGCGCCAGCAGCCTCGGGACTAGCGGGAGTGATGCGTTCTTC
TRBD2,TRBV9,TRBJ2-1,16,CASSPRLAGTYNEQFF,TGTGCCAGCAGCCCTCGACTAGCGGGGACCTACAATGAGCAGTTCTTC
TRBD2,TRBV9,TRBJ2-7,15,CASSVDGRALDEQYF,TGTGCCAGCAGCGTAGACGGGAGGGCCCTGGACGAGCAGTACTTC
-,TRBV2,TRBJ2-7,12,CASTNRDYEQYF,TGTGCCAGCACCAACAGGGACTACGAGCAGTACTTC
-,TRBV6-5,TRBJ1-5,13,CASSPLDSQPQHF,TGTGCCAGCAGTCCCCTAGATAGTCAGCCCCAGCATTTT
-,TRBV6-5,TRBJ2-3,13,CASQGRFTDTQYF,TGTGCCAGCCAGGGCCGGTTCACAGATACGCAGTATTTT
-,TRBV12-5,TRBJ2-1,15,CASAWGEPYKGEQFF,TGTGCTAGTGCCTGGGGGGAGCCCTACAAGGGTGAGCAGTTCTTC
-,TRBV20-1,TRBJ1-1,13,CSASTGRATEAFF,TGCAGTGCCAGTACAGGGAGGGCCACTGAAGCTTTCTTT
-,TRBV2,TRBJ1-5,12,CATRLMDQPQHF,TGTGCCACCCGACTGATGGATCAGCCCCAGCATTTT